These 2 T cell receptor beta chains came from one sample sequenced in a study of CD8+ T cells in alopecia areata. The sequencing template was cDNA reverse transcribed from extracted RNA. The assay was immunoSEQ multiplex PCR, and TCRdb's table has in-frame clones only and misses some. The table shows 200,000 to 250,000 clones, with over 60% occurring only once. Treatment in this sample: oral pan-JAK inhibitor, 5-10 mg twice daily. Sample: CD4+ T cells sorted from blood, taken at approximately week 42, from a patient treated with tofacitinib. The receptor source for this set is a human donor with alopecia areata.

The chain carries TRBV6-5 and TRBJ2-1; D ambiguous. V lost 5 bases, J lost 8 bases, and 7 bases lay in between. The CDR3 sequence is 11 residues long. CDR1 MNHEY and CDR2 SVGAGI come from the germline V gene. As DNA, the CDR3 is TGTGCCAGCAGTCACCAGGATGAGCAGTTCTTC. Translated: CASSHQDEQFF.

The J gene is TRBJ2-1, the V gene TRBV25-1; 13 bases line up with TRBD2. Per germline, CDR1 MGHDK and CDR2 SYGVNS. V gave up 8 bases and J gave up 7 bases; unmatched junction bases: 8. This CDR3 region has 15 residues. The CDR3 sequence is CASRPTSGGRNEQFF. The CDR3 region has the DNA TGTGCCAGCCGCCCGACTAGCGGGGGGCGAAATGAGCAGTTCTTC. Together with reference TRBV25-1 and TRBJ2-1, the CDR3 gives the full variable domain: EADIYQTPRYLVIGTGKKITLECSQTMGHDKMYWYQQDPGMELHLIHYSYGVNSTEKGDLSSESTVSRIRTEHFPLTLESARPSHTSQYLCASRPTSGGRNEQFFGPGTRLTVL.